This is a list of T cell receptor beta chains from one sample in a study of blood T cell repertoires in COVID-19. Sequencing used immunoSEQ multiplex PCR; TCRdb keeps in-frame clones, though not all of them. Of some 87,000 clones listed, 84% are singletons. The sample was peripheral blood. The receptors stem from a human donor in a cohort sampled during active COVID-19. CDR3s include the opening cysteine and the closing phenylalanine or tryptophan. A D gene is named only where the DNA matches it firmly. Expanded clones are given a class, and other clones once, few, many or no size at all.

size	V	J	D	DNA	CDR3
.	TRBV4-3	TRBJ1-5	TRBD1	TGCGCCAGCAGCCAAGATGAAGGGGGCGGTCAGCCCCAGCATTTT	CASSQDEGGGQPQHF
.	TRBV24-1	TRBJ2-7	.	TGTGCCACCAGTGATCCATTCTGGCAGGGCAACGAGCAGTACTTC	CATSDPFWQGNEQYF
.	TRBV4-2	TRBJ2-3	TRBD1	TGTGCCAGTAAGACCCGGGACAGGGAACGGACAGATACGCAGTATTTT	CASKTRDRERTDTQYF
.	TRBV10-2	TRBJ1-2	.	TGCGCCAGCAGAGATTCCGGGACACCCTATGGCTACACCTTC	CASRDSGTPYGYTF
.	TRBV6-5	TRBJ1-2	.	TGTGCCAGCAACGACCAGGGGTTCTATGGCTACACCTTC	CASNDQGFYGYTF
few	TRBV29-1	TRBJ1-2	TRBD1	TGCAGCGTCAAAGCAGGGGGCGCCGGCTACACCTTC	CSVKAGGAGYTF
.	TRBV7-2	TRBJ1-4	TRBD1	TGTGCCAGCAGCTATGACAGGGACGAAAAACTGTTTTTT	CASSYDRDEKLFF
.	TRBV11-2	TRBJ1-6	.	TGTGCCAGCAGCTTAGATCTCCAATATAGCTCACCCCTCCACTTT	CASSLDLQYSSPLHF
.	TRBV6-5	TRBJ2-7	TRBD1	TGTGCCAGCAGTTCCGACAGGGTCGGCGAGCAGTACTTC	CASSSDRVGEQYF
.	TRBV7-8	TRBJ2-2	TRBD2	TGTGCCAGCAGCTTAAGACTAGCGGGGGGAAGCGGGGAGCTGTTTTTT	CASSLRLAGGSGELFF
.	TRBV24-1	TRBJ2-3	TRBD2	TGTGCCACCAGTGATGTTAGCGGGAGCACAGATACGCAGTATTTT	CATSDVSGSTDTQYF
.	TRBV2	TRBJ1-6	.	TGTGCCACCAGGACAGATAATTCACCCCTCCACTTT	CATRTDNSPLHF
.	TRBV11-2	TRBJ2-1	TRBD1	TGTGCCAGCAGCCTCCGGACAGGTCGTAGCTCCTACAATGAGCAGTTCTTC	CASSLRTGRSSYNEQFF
.	TRBV28	TRBJ2-3	.	TGTGCCAGCAGTACCCCACGGGAGTCCCGGGATACGCAGTATTTT	CASSTPRESRDTQYF
.	TRBV18	TRBJ2-7	TRBD1	TGTGCCAGCTCACCACCGGGACAGCCCTCCTACGAGCAGTACTTC	CASSPPGQPSYEQYF
.	TRBV5-1	TRBJ2-6	TRBD1	TGCGCCAGCAGATCCGGGACAGGTCCCTCTGGGGCCAACGTCCTGACTTTC	CASRSGTGPSGANVLTF
.	TRBV7-2	TRBJ1-3	.	TGTGCCAGCAGCCCTGGGGGGGTCGGAAACACCATATATTTT	CASSPGGVGNTIYF
.	TRBV27	TRBJ1-2	.	TGTGCCAGCAGTTTCTTACAGGACTATGGCTACACCTTC	CASSFLQDYGYTF
.	TRBV25-1	TRBJ2-2	TRBD1	TGTGCCAGCAGTGACTACGCCGGGACAGGGGGCACCGGGGAGCTGTTTTTT	CASSDYAGTGGTGELFF
.	TRBV6-5	TRBJ2-5	TRBD1	TGTGCCAGCAGTCGCGACAGGGTAGAAGAGACCCAGTACTTC	CASSRDRVEETQYF
.	TRBV11-2	TRBJ2-2	TRBD2	TGTGCCAGCAGCTCGGGACTAGCGGGAGGCACCGGGGAGCTGTTTTTT	CASSSGLAGGTGELFF
.	TRBV12-3/TRBV12-4	TRBJ1-1	TRBD1	TGTGCCAGCAGTCTTCCGACAGGGCGACCTTTCTTT	CASSLPTGRPFF
.	TRBV3-1/TRBV3-2	TRBJ1-5	.	TGTGCCAGCAGCCAAACTGCCGGTCCTTATCAGCCCCAGCATTTT	CASSQTAGPYQPQHF
once	TRBV5-1	TRBJ2-5	TRBD2	TGCGCCAGCAGTAGCGGGGGACAAGAGACCCAGTACTTC	CASSSGGQETQYF
once	TRBV19	TRBJ2-4	.	TGTGCCAGTAGTATTTTGGGCGGTCAGGGAAACATTCAGTACTTC	CASSILGGQGNIQYF
.	TRBV10-3	TRBJ2-7	TRBD2	TGTGCCATCACAGCGGGGGCCCCTGACGAGCAGTACTTC	CAITAGAPDEQYF
.	TRBV10-1	TRBJ2-6	.	TGCGCCAGCAGTGAGTCGGGGCGCAGCTCTGGGGCCAACGTCCTGACTTTC	CASSESGRSSGANVLTF
.	TRBV6-5	TRBJ2-3	TRBD2	TGTGCCAGCAGTTATAGCGGGGGGGCGGATACGCAGTATTTT	CASSYSGGADTQYF
.	TRBV5-1	TRBJ2-5	TRBD1	TGCGCCAGCAGCCTCGGACAGGGGCAGGGAAGACGAGAGACCCAGTACTTC	CASSLGQGQGRRETQYF
.	TRBV11-3	TRBJ1-1	.	TGTGCCAGCAGCTTAGGTCCCGGGGGGCGAGATGAAGCTTTCTTT	CASSLGPGGRDEAFF
.	TRBV7-5	TRBJ2-7	.	TGTGTCAGAAGCTTAGTACTAGCGCCAGTGACGGGGCGTTACGAGCAGTACTTC	CVRSLVLAPVTGRYEQYF
.	TRBV19	TRBJ1-1	TRBD1	TGTGCCAGTAGTCCAATCCGGGACAGGGGGCCTGAAGCTTTCTTT	CASSPIRDRGPEAFF
.	TRBV27	TRBJ2-3	.	TGTGCCAGCAGTTTAACAAGGACTAGCACAGATACGCAGTATTTT	CASSLTRTSTDTQYF
.	TRBV6-5	TRBJ1-3	TRBD1	TGTGCCAGCAGTAGGACAGGGGGAAAAAACACCATATATTTT	CASSRTGGKNTIYF
.	TRBV3-1/TRBV3-2	TRBJ2-3	TRBD2	TGTGCCAGCAGTCCGCGGGGGGGCCGGACAGATACGCAGTATTTT	CASSPRGGRTDTQYF
once	TRBV3-1/TRBV3-2	TRBJ2-5	TRBD2	TGTGCCAGCAGCTTCAGCGGGAGCGGCGAGACCCAGTACTTC	CASSFSGSGETQYF
.	TRBV4-3	TRBJ1-1	.	TGCGCCAGCAGCCAAGATTTTGGGCCAACCCAGAACACTGAAGCTTTCTTT	CASSQDFGPTQNTEAFF
.	TRBV27	TRBJ1-6	.	TGTGCCAGCAGTTTATATCCGGACAGAACTAATTCACCCCTCCACTTT	CASSLYPDRTNSPLHF
.	TRBV2	TRBJ1-6	.	TGTGCCAGCACGGTCACCTATAATTCACCCCTCCACTTT	CASTVTYNSPLHF
few	TRBV6-1	TRBJ1-1	.	TGTGCCAGCAGTGAGGCAGGGATTCTTGAAGCTTTCTTT	CASSEAGILEAFF
.	TRBV18	TRBJ1-2	TRBD1	TGTGCCAGCTCACCGGGACAGGGAGACTATGGCTACACCTTC	CASSPGQGDYGYTF
once	TRBV7-8	TRBJ2-3	TRBD1	TGTGCCAGCAGCCGAGACAGGGGCTTTTCAGATACGCAGTATTTT	CASSRDRGFSDTQYF
.	TRBV2	TRBJ2-7	TRBD2	TGTGCCAGCAAGAGTGGACTAGCGGGGGGAAAAGCCTACGAGCAGTACTTC	CASKSGLAGGKAYEQYF
.	TRBV10-3	TRBJ1-6	.	TGTGCCATCAGTGCGGGGGGGAATAATTCACCCCTCCACTTT	CAISAGGNNSPLHF
.	TRBV6-5	TRBJ2-7	.	TGTGCCAGCTTCAGGCCAGGCCTCTCCTACGAGCAGTACTTC	CASFRPGLSYEQYF
.	TRBV28	TRBJ1-2	.	TGTGCCAGCAGTTTGGGTCCAGGGGTTGGCTATGGCTACACCTTC	CASSLGPGVGYGYTF
.	TRBV5-1	TRBJ2-3	.	TGCGCCAGCAGCTTGCGAGACACAGATACGCAGTATTTT	CASSLRDTDTQYF
few	TRBV7-9	TRBJ1-5	.	TGTGCCAGCAGCTCTCAGGCGGGGGGAAATCAGCCCCAGCATTTT	CASSSQAGGNQPQHF
.	TRBV27	TRBJ2-2	.	TGTGCCAGCAGTGCCAGGGGGGTCGGGGAGCTGTTTTTT	CASSARGVGELFF
.	TRBV5-1	TRBJ1-4	TRBD1	TGCGCCAGCAGCGCCGGGACAGGGGGTGAAAAACTGTTTTTT	CASSAGTGGEKLFF
few	TRBV19	TRBJ2-1	TRBD1	TGTGCCAGTAGTATTGATACAGGGGGCTCCTACAATGAGCAGTTCTTC	CASSIDTGGSYNEQFF
.	TRBV10-2	TRBJ1-4	.	TGCGCCAGCAGTACGGTCCCAACTAATGAAAAACTGTTTTTT	CASSTVPTNEKLFF
once	TRBV9	TRBJ2-7	TRBD1	TGTGCCAGCAGCCCCGCCGTGGTCCAGGGGGCGAACGAGCAGTACTTC	CASSPAVVQGANEQYF
once	TRBV12-3/TRBV12-4	TRBJ1-2	TRBD1	TGTGCCAGCAGTCTACAGGGGGACTATGGCTACACCTTC	CASSLQGDYGYTF
.	TRBV29-1	TRBJ2-2	TRBD1	TGCAGCATACGACAGGGGGCCGGGGAGCTGTTTTTT	CSIRQGAGELFF
.	TRBV4-3	TRBJ1-3	TRBD1	TGCGCCAGCAGCCAAGAGGACAGGGCAGCCACCATATATTTT	CASSQEDRAATIYF
.	TRBV9	TRBJ1-6	TRBD1	TGTGCCAGCAGCGTAGTGTCGGGACAGGTTAATTCACCCCTCCACTTT	CASSVVSGQVNSPLHF
.	TRBV13	TRBJ1-2	TRBD1	TGTGCCAGCAGCTTCGGCGGGACAGGGGGCCGTGGCTACACCTTC	CASSFGGTGGRGYTF
once	TRBV11-3	TRBJ2-5	TRBD2	TGTGCCAGCAGCTTTACTAGCGGGGAAAGGGAGACCCAGTACTTC	CASSFTSGERETQYF
.	TRBV9	TRBJ2-7	TRBD1	TGTGCCAGCAGCGTAGACACCGGGACAGGGTACGAGCAGTACTTC	CASSVDTGTGYEQYF